This passage covers 10 T cell receptor beta chains from one sample sequenced in a study of cytomegalovirus exposure and HLA in healthy donors. 60 Vbeta and 13 Jbeta primers were used in PCR. The table came from immunoSEQ multiplex PCR; TCRdb's copy has only in-frame clones and leaves some out. This table holds 110,000 to 150,000 clones, approximately 83% found once. The specimen sequenced was PBMCs. Receptor source: a woman between 40 and 55 years old in good health and CMV-seronegative.

The CDR3 DNA follows: TGCAGCGTTGAAGGGCCAGGGGGCGCCGAGCAGTACTTC. Translating gives CSVEGPGGAEQYF. The chain recombines TRBV29-1 with TRBJ2-7; 8 bases align to TRBD1. The germline gives CDR1 SQVTM, CDR2 ANQGSEA. The CDR3 extends over 13 amino acids. V shed 1 base, J shed 6 bases, and the junction held 5 bases outside the gene matches.

The chain recombines TRBV27 with TRBJ1-5, with D possibly TRBD1 on 6 matching bases. Trimming stripped 6 bases from V and 10 bases from J, with 19 bases between. Germline CDR1 is MNHEY and CDR2 is SMNVEV (reference sequence). The CDR3 consists of 14 residues. The CDR3 reads CASRGRGQSSPQHF. CDR3 in DNA: TGTGCCAGCAGGGGCAGGGGACAATCGAGCCCCCAGCATTTT.

V and J are TRBV29-1 and TRBJ2-7; D is perhaps TRBD2 (6 bases). Trimming stripped 3 bases from V and 2 bases from J, with 20 bases between. CDR1 SQVTM and CDR2 ANQGSEA come from the germline V gene. This CDR3 is built from 16 residues. Here the CDR3 DNA reads TGCAGCGTTGAGGGGACTTGGGGGAGCGATCCCTACGAGCAGTACTTC. This codes for CSVEGTWGSDPYEQYF.

The chain is built from TRBV10-1 and TRBJ2-1, with 13 bases lining up with TRBD2. Trimming cost V 5 bases and J 4 bases; bases outside gene matches: 8. CDR3 size: 17 residues. Germline lookup yields CDR1 WNHNN and CDR2 SYGVQD (reference sequence). This CDR3 reads CASSSGTSGIRYNEQFF. The CDR3 nucleotides read TGCGCCAGCAGTTCCGGGACTAGCGGGATCCGATACAATGAGCAGTTCTTC.

V is TRBV27 and J is TRBJ2-7; 8 bases agree with TRBD1. The CDR3 is 15 amino acids. Unmatched junction bases numbered 5, after V lost 2 bases and J lost 2 bases. CDR1 is MNHEY and CDR2 is SMNVEV in the germline V gene (reference sequence). This CDR3 reads CASSLIQGVAYEQYF. In DNA, the CDR3 is TGTGCCAGCAGTTTAATACAGGGGGTTGCCTACGAGCAGTACTTC.

V usage is TRBV9 and J usage is TRBJ2-1, with 15 bases that match TRBD2. V shed 4 bases, J shed 8 bases, and the junction held 4 bases outside the gene matches. Germline loops: CDR1 SGDLS, CDR2 YYNGEE. The CDR3 contains 15 residues. The CDR3 reads CASSIGLAGGYEQFF. The CDR3 DNA reads TGTGCCAGCAGCATCGGACTAGCGGGGGGGTATGAGCAGTTCTTC.

This chain links TRBV18 with TRBJ1-2; 10 nucleotides match TRBD1. Germline trimming cut 2 bases from V and 4 bases from J; bases unmatched to any gene: 1. The CDR3 sequence is 14 residues long. Germline CDR1 reads KGHSH; CDR2 reads LQKENI. In DNA, the CDR3 is TGTGCCAGCTCACCAGGACAGGGGGGCTATGGCTACACCTTC. It specifies CASSPGQGGYGYTF.

The chain has TRBV19 and TRBJ1-2; 7 bases are shared with TRBD1. Trimming took 3 bases from V and 4 from J; bases not matched to a gene: 11. This CDR3 has 16 residues. Germline V lookup: CDR1 LNHDA, CDR2 SQIVND (reference sequence). The CDR3 loop is CASSILADRVGYGYTF. CDR3 coding DNA: TGTGCCAGTAGTATCCTTGCTGACAGGGTTGGCTATGGCTACACCTTC. Combining the CDR3 with reference TRBV19 and TRBJ1-2 gives the whole variable domain DGGITQSPKYLFRKEGQNVTLSCEQNLNHDAMYWYRQDPGQGLRLIYYSQIVNDFQKGDIAEGYSVSREKKESFPLTVTSAQKNPTAFYLCASSILADRVGYGYTFGSGTRLTVV.

The genes are TRBV5-4 and TRBJ2-5, with unresolved D. This CDR3 has 11 residues. Per germline, CDR1 SGHNT and CDR2 YYREEE (reference sequence). Between the trimmed V and J ends, which lost 4 bases and 5 bases, there was a span of 6 bases. In DNA, the CDR3 is TGTGCCAGCAGCCAACAGGAGACCCAGTACTTC. Residues: CASSQQETQYF.

This clone was observed once. CDR3 in amino acids: CAWSVGRGYEQYF. The DNA of the CDR3 is TGTGCCTGGAGTGTGGGGCGGGGGTACGAGCAGTACTTC. The V and J genes are TRBV30 and TRBJ2-7, with 7 bases matching TRBD2. The CDR3 has 13 residues. CDR1 and CDR2 (germline): GTSNPN, SVGIG (reference sequence). J gave up 4 bases and V 0 bases, and 3 bases lay outside the gene matches.